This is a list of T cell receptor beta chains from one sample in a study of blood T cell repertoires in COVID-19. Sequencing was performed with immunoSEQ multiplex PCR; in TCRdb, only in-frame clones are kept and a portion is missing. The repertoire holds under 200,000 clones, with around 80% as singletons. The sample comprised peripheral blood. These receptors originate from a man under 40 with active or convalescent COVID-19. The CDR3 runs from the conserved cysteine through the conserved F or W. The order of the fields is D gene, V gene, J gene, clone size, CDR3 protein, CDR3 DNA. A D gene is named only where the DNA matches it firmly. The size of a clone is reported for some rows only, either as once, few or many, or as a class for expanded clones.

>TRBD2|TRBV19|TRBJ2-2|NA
CATSGLADNTGELFF
TGTGCCACTAGCGGACTAGCCGATAACACCGGGGAGCTGTTTTTT
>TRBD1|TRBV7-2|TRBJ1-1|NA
CASSTGQGGTEAFF
TGTGCCAGCAGTACTGGACAGGGAGGCACTGAAGCTTTCTTT
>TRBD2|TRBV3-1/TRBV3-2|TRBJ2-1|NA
CASSQEWGLAGELYNEQFF
TGTGCCAGCAGCCAAGAATGGGGACTAGCGGGAGAGCTCTACAATGAGCAGTTCTTC
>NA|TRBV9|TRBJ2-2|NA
CASSTRGTGELFF
TGTGCCAGCAGCACCAGGGGCACCGGGGAGCTGTTTTTT
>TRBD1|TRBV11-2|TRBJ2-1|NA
CASSSLTGQYNEQFF
TGTGCCAGCAGCTCGCTTACGGGACAGTACAATGAGCAGTTCTTC
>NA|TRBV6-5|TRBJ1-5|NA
CASRTGVHQPQHF
TGTGCCAGCAGGACCGGGGTTCATCAGCCCCAGCATTTT
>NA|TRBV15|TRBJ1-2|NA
CATSRVPGLYGYTF
TGTGCCACCAGCAGAGTCCCAGGGCTCTATGGCTACACCTTC
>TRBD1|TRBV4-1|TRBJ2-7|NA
CASSRGPQVPGQGYEQYF
TGCGCCAGCAGCCGTGGACCCCAAGTACCCGGACAGGGGTACGAGCAGTACTTC
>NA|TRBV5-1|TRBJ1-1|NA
CASIPQGRTEAFF
TGCGCCAGCATTCCACAGGGAAGGACTGAAGCTTTCTTT
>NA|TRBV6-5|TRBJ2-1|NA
CASRDTLNEQFF
TGTGCCAGCAGGGACACCCTCAATGAGCAGTTCTTC
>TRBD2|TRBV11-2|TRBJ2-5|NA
CASSFQAGESETQYF
TGTGCCAGCAGCTTCCAAGCGGGAGAATCAGAGACCCAGTACTTC
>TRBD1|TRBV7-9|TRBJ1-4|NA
CASSLGGVQGTEFF
TGTGCCAGCAGCTTAGGGGGTGTACAGGGGACGGAGTTTTTT
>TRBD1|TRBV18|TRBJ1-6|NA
CASSPRPPTGTGNNSPLHF
TGTGCCAGCTCACCGCGACCCCCGACCGGGACAGGCAATAATTCACCCCTCCACTTT
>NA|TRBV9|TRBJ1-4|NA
CASSVAAQSNEKLFF
TGTGCCAGCAGCGTAGCAGCACAGAGTAATGAAAAACTGTTTTTT
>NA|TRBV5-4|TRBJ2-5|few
CASSWRGPQETQYF
TGTGCCAGCAGCTGGCGGGGGCCCCAAGAGACCCAGTACTTC
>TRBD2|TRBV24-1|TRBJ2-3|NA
CATSDLPRLAADTQYF
TGTGCCACCAGTGATTTGCCTCGACTAGCTGCAGATACGCAGTATTTT
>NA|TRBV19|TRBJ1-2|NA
CASSIREGALNYGYTF
TGTGCCAGTAGTATAAGGGAAGGGGCCCTTAACTATGGCTACACCTTC
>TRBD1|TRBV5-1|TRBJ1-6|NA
CASSQTGQIESPLHF
TGCGCCAGCAGCCAAACGGGACAGATAGAATCACCCCTCCACTTT
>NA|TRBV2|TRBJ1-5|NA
CASSERDYSNQPQHF
TGTGCCAGCAGTGAGCGGGACTATAGCAATCAGCCCCAGCATTTT
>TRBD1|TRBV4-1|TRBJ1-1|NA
CASSQLLTGVDTEAFF
TGCGCCAGCAGCCAATTACTTACAGGGGTGGACACTGAAGCTTTCTTT
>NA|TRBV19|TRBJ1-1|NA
CASSIVGSGLNTEAFF
TGTGCCAGTAGTATAGTTGGCAGCGGACTGAACACTGAAGCTTTCTTT
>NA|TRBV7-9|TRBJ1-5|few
CASSEDQGTGQPQHF
TGTGCCAGCAGCGAGGATCAGGGGACGGGGCAGCCCCAGCATTTT
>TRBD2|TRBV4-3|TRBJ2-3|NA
CASSQGASGKSLPDTQYF
TGCGCCAGCAGCCAAGGGGCTAGCGGGAAAAGCCTCCCCGATACGCAGTATTTT
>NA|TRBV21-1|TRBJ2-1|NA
CASTFGLYNEQFF
TGTGCCAGCACCTTTGGACTCTACAATGAGCAGTTCTTC
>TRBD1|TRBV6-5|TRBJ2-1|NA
CASSPDRVGQFF
TGTGCCAGCAGTCCGGACAGGGTCGGGCAGTTCTTC
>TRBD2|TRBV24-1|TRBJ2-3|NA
CATSDPRSGGATDTQYF
TGTGCCACCAGTGATCCCCGGAGCGGGGGGGCGACAGATACGCAGTATTTT
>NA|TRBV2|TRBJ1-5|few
CASSVEGNQPQHF
TGTGCCAGCAGTGTGGAGGGCAATCAGCCCCAGCATTTT
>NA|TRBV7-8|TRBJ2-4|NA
CASSLLSRNIQYF
TGTGCCAGCAGCTTACTGTCCCGAAACATTCAGTACTTC
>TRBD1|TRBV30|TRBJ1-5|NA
CAWSWGQLPNSNQPQHF
TGTGCCTGGAGTTGGGGACAGCTCCCAAATAGCAATCAGCCCCAGCATTTT
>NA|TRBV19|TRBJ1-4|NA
CASAGRGGTSGKRLFF
TGTGCCAGTGCAGGACGGGGGGGTACGTCGGGGAAAAGACTGTTTTTT
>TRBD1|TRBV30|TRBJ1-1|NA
CAWSVSQGGEAFF
TGTGCCTGGAGTGTCTCACAGGGGGGTGAAGCTTTCTTT
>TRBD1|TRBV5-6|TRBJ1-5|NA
CASSSTGGRGQPQHF
TGTGCCAGCAGCTCTACAGGGGGAAGAGGTCAGCCCCAGCATTTT
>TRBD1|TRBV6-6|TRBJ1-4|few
CASRSQGGMTNEKLFF
TGTGCCAGCAGATCACAGGGGGGGATGACTAATGAAAAACTGTTTTTT
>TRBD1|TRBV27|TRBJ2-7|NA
CASSLYEGAAYEQYF
TGTGCCAGCAGTTTATACGAGGGGGCGGCCTACGAGCAGTACTTC
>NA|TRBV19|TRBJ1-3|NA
CATANGGHIGNTIYF
TGTGCCACAGCGAACGGGGGGCATATTGGAAACACCATATATTTT
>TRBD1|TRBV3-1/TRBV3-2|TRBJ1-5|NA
CASSQRGRGLDPAQHF
TGTGCCAGCAGCCAGCGGGGCAGGGGGCTCGATCCGGCCCAGCATTTT
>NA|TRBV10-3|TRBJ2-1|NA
CAISESGAIGNEQFF
TGTGCCATCAGTGAATCAGGGGCGATAGGCAATGAGCAGTTCTTC
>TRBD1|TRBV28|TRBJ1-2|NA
CASSPRDRVNYGYTF
TGTGCCAGCAGTCCCAGGGACAGGGTAAACTATGGCTACACCTTC
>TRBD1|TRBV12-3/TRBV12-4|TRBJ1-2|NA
CASTFGTDYGYTF
TGTGCCAGCACCTTCGGGACAGACTATGGCTACACCTTC
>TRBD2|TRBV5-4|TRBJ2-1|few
CASSVSGRAPNEQFF
TGTGCCAGCAGCGTTAGCGGGAGGGCCCCCAATGAGCAGTTCTTC
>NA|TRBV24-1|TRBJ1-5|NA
CATSDYPEQAGNQPQHF
TGTGCCACCAGTGATTATCCAGAGCAGGCGGGAAATCAGCCCCAGCATTTT
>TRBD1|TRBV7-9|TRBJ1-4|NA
CASSWGQVYEKLFF
TGTGCCAGCAGCTGGGGACAGGTATATGAAAAACTGTTTTTT
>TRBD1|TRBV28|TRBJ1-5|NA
CASSLSPGQGGQPQHF
TGTGCCAGCAGTTTATCCCCGGGACAGGGGGGTCAGCCCCAGCATTTT
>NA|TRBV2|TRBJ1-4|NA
CASTGSGEKLFF
TGTGCCAGCACTGGGTCGGGTGAAAAACTGTTTTTT
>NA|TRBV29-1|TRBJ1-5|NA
CSVGGGANQPQHF
TGCAGCGTTGGGGGAGGGGCCAATCAGCCCCAGCATTTT
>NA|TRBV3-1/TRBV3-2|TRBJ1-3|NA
CASSRIGGNTIYF
TGTGCCAGCAGCCGAATCGGTGGAAACACCATATATTTT
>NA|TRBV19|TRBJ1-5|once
CASRDFRGGNQPQHF
TGTGCCAGTAGGGACTTCCGGGGGGGCAATCAGCCCCAGCATTTT
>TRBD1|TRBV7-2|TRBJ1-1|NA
CASRLAGGGVLPFF
TGTGCCAGCAGGCTAGCGGGAGGGGGCGTACTCCCTTTCTTT